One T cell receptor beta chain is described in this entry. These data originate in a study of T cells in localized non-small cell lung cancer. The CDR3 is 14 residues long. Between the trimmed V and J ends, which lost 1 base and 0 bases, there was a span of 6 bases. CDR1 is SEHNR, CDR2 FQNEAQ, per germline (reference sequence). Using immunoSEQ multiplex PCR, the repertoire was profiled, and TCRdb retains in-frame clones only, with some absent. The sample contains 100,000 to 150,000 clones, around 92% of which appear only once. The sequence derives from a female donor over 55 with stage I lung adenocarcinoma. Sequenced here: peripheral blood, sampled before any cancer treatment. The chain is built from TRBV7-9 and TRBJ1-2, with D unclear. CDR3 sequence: CASSLEVPNYGYTF. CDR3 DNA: TGTGCCAGCAGCTTAGAAGTGCCTAACTATGGCTACACCTTC.